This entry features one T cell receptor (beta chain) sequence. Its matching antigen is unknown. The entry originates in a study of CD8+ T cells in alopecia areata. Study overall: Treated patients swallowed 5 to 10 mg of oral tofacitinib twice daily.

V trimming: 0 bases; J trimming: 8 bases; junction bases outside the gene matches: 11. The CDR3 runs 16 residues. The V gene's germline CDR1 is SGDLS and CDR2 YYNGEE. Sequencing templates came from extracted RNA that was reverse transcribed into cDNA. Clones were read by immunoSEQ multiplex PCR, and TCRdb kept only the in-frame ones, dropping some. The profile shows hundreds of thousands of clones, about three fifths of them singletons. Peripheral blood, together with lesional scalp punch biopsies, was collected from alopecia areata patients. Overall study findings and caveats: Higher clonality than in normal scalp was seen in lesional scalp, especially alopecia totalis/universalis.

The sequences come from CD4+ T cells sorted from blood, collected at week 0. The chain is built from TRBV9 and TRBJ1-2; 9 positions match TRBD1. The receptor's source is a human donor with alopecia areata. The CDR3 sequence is CASSVVSSGQGTGYTF. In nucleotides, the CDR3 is TGTGCCAGCAGCGTAGTTTCCTCGGGACAGGGAACGGGCTACACCTTC.